This T cell receptor (beta chain) was sequenced for a study of cytotoxic CD8 clonotypes in ibrutinib-treated CLL. Study-wide background: Response samples were drawn at a median of around 11 months of treatment, range 6 to 36.

The assay was immunoSEQ multiplex PCR, and TCRdb's table has in-frame clones only and misses some. This table holds roughly 60,000 clones, about 72% found once. Worth noting for this clone: Its specificity is unknown.

Study results and limitations: Public clonotypes (which were uncommon) either contracted or remained stable on treatment. Higher clonality was seen at ibrutinib response and a return toward baseline at progression.

This CDR3 is 15 amino acids long. Trimming cost V 4 bases and J 0 bases, with 11 bases left between them. Germline CDR1 reads SGDLS; CDR2 reads YYNGEE. The source was PBMCs, collected after 12 months of ibrutinib treatment. The TCR comes from a human donor with chronic lymphocytic leukemia. The chain couples TRBV9 to TRBJ1-5; D is perhaps TRBD1 (5 bases). DNA of the CDR3: TGTGCCAGCAGCAGGAGGGGTTTTAGCAATCAGCCCCAGCATTTT. This encodes CASSRRGFSNQPQHF.